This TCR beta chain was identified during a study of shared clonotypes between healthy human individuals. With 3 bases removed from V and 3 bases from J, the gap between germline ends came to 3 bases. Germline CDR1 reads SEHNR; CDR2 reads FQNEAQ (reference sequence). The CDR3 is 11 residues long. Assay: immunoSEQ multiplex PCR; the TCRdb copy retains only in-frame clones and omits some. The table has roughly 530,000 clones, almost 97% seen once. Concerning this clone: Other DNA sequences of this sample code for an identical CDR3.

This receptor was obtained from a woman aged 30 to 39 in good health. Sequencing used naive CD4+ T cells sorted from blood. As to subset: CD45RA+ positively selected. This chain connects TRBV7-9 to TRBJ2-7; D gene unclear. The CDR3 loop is CASSLNYEQYF. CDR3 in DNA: TGTGCCAGCAGCTTGAACTACGAGCAGTACTTC.